This TCR beta chain was sequenced for a study of shared clonotypes between healthy human individuals. The repertoire was sequenced with immunoSEQ multiplex PCR; TCRdb's copy has only in-frame clones and lacks some. Among fewer than 600,000 clones listed, roughly three quarters were seen once. CDR1 and CDR2 from the germline V gene are SGDLS and YYNGEE. Trimming stripped 2 bases from V and 0 bases from J, with 9 bases between. The CDR3 has 14 amino acids. The source of this sequence is a woman in her thirties or forties in good health. Some clones in this sample may be carry-over from other donors' samples. The V and J genes are TRBV9 and TRBJ2-7; unclear D gene. The sequencing sample was made of PBMCs. Here the CDR3 reads CASSVGNSSYEQYF. CDR3 DNA: TGTGCCAGCAGCGTGGGTAACAGCTCCTACGAGCAGTACTTC.